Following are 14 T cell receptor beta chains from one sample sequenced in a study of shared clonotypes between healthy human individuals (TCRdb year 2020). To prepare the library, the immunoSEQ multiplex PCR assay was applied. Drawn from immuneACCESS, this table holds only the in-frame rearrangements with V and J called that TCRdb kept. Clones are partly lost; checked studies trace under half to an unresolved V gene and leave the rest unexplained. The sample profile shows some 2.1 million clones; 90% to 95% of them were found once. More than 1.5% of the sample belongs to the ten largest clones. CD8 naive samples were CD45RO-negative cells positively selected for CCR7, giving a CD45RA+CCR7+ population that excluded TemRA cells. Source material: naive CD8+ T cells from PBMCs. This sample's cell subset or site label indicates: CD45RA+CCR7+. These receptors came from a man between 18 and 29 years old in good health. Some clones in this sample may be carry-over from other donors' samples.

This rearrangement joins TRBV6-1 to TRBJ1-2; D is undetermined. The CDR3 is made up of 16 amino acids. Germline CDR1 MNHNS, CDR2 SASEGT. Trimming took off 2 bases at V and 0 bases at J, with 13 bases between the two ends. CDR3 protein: CASSEPRWVSNYGYTF. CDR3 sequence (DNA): TGTGCCAGCAGTGAACCCCGTTGGGTTTCTAACTATGGCTACACCTTC.

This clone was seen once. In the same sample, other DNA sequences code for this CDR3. The CDR3 DNA sequence: TGTGCCAGCAGTTTTAGCGGGAGCGGGTACGAGCAGTACTTC. This gives the protein CASSFSGSGYEQYF. This chain joins TRBV27 and TRBJ2-7; 9 bases align to TRBD2. The V gene end was trimmed by 3 bases and the J gene end by 4 bases; junction bases not matched to a gene: 4. The V gene's germline CDR1 is MNHEY and CDR2 SMNVEV (reference sequence). The CDR3 covers 14 residues.

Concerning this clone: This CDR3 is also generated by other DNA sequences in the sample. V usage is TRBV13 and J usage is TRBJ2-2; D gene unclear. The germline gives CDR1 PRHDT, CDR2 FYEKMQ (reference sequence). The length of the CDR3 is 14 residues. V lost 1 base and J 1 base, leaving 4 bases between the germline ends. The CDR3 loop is CASSLDRNTGELFF. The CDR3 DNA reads TGTGCCAGCAGCTTAGACAGGAACACCGGGGAGCTGTTTTTT.

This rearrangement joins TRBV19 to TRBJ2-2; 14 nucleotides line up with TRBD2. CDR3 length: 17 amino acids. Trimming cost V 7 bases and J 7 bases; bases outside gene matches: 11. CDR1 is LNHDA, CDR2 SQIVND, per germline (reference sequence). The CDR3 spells CASTPTGLAGVDGELFF. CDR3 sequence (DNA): TGTGCCAGTACCCCCACGGGACTAGCGGGAGTTGACGGGGAGCTGTTTTTT.

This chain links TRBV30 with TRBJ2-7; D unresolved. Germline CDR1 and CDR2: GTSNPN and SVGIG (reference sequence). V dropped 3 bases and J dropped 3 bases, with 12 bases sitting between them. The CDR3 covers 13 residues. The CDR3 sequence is CAWRAGPSYEQYF. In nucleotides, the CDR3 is TGTGCCTGGAGAGCAGGACCAAGCTACGAGCAGTACTTC.

CDR3 sequence (DNA): TGTGCCAGCAGACGGGGGCCTAATTACGAGCAGTACTTC. This translates into CASRRGPNYEQYF. V and J are TRBV7-8 and TRBJ2-7; either TRBD1 or TRBD2 may fit D (6 bases each). With 6 bases removed from V and 4 bases from J, the gap between germline ends came to 13 bases. Germline CDR1 is SGHVS and CDR2 is FQNEAQ. The CDR3 sequence is 13 residues long.

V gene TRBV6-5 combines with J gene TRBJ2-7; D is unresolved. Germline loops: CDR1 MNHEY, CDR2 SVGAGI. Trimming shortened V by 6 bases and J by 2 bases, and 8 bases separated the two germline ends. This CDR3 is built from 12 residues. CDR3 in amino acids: CASSQHPYEQYF. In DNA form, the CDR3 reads TGTGCCAGCAGCCAACATCCCTACGAGCAGTACTTC.

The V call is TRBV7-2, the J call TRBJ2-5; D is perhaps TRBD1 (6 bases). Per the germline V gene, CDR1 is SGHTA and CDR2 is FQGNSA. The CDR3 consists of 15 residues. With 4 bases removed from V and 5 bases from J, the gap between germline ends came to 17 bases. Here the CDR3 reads CASSSKNRVRETQYF. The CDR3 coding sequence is TGTGCCAGCAGCTCTAAGAACAGGGTTAGGGAGACCCAGTACTTC.

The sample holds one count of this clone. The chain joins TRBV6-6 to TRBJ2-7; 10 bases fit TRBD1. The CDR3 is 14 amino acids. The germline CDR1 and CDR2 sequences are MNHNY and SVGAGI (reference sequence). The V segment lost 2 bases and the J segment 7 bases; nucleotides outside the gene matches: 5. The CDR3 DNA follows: TGTGCCAGCAGTTACCGGGACAGGGGATGGGAGCAGTACTTC. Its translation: CASSYRDRGWEQYF.

The CDR3 DNA reads TGCGCCAGCAGCTTGGATAGTTCAAACTATGGCTACACCTTC. The encoded protein is CASSLDSSNYGYTF. The rearrangement uses TRBV5-1 and TRBJ1-2; D is uncertain. This CDR3 spans 14 amino acids. Germline loops: CDR1 SGHRS, CDR2 YFSETQ. V was cut by 0 bases and J by 2 bases, with 8 bases left in between.

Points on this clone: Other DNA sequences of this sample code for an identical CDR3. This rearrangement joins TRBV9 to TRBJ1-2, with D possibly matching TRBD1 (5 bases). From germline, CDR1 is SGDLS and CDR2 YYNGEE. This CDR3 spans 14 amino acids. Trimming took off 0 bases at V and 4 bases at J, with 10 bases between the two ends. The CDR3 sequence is CASSVGSGSYGYTF. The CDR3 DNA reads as TGTGCCAGCAGCGTAGGTTCAGGGAGCTATGGCTACACCTTC.

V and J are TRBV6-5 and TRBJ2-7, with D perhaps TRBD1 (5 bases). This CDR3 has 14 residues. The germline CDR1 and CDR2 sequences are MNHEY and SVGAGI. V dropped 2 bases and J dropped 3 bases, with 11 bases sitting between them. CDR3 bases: TGTGCCAGCAGTTACCGTCGACAGAGCTACGAGCAGTACTTC. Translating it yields CASSYRRQSYEQYF.

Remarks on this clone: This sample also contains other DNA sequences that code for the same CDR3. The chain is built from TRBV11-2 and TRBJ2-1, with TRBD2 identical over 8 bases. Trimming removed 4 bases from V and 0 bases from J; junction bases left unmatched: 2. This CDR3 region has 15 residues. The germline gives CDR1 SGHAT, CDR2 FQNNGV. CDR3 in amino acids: CASSSGGSSYNEQFF. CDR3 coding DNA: TGTGCCAGCAGCTCGGGGGGGAGCTCCTACAATGAGCAGTTCTTC.

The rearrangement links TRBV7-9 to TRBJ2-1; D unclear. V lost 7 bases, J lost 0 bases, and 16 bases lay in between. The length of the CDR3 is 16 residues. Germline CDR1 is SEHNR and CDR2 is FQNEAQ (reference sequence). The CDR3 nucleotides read TGTGCCAGCAACCATAGGAGTGGGTTCTCCTACAATGAGCAGTTCTTC. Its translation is CASNHRSGFSYNEQFF.